This is a list of T cell receptor beta chains from one sample in a study of blood T cell repertoires in COVID-19. Only in-frame clones appear in the TCRdb table, and some are missing; sequencing was by immunoSEQ multiplex PCR. Of 320,000 or so clones in the sample, approximately 89% were seen once. Material for sequencing was PBMCs or T cells enriched from blood (not recorded which). These receptors originate from a young man who had recovered from COVID-19. Both conserved end residues are part of each CDR3. D genes are given only for firm matches. Rows may omit the clone size; those that give it use once, few, many or a size class.

V gene	clone size	J gene	D gene	CDR3 protein	CDR3 DNA
TRBV24-1	-	TRBJ2-2	TRBD1	CATSARTGLGELFF	TGTGCCACCAGTGCCAGGACAGGGTTAGGGGAGCTGTTTTTT
TRBV2	-	TRBJ2-5	-	CASSESRAQETQYF	TGTGCCAGCAGTGAATCGAGGGCCCAAGAGACCCAGTACTTC
TRBV7-9	few	TRBJ1-5	TRBD1	CASSLGDRVNQPQHF	TGTGCCAGCAGCTTGGGGGACAGGGTGAATCAGCCCCAGCATTTT
TRBV3-1/TRBV3-2	-	TRBJ2-7	TRBD1	CATGQGASYEQYF	TGTGCCACCGGACAGGGGGCTTCTTATGAGCAGTACTTC
TRBV5-1	once	TRBJ2-5	-	CASSLGGLRETQYF	TGCGCCAGCAGCTTGGGAGGGCTGCGAGAGACCCAGTACTTC
TRBV6-5	-	TRBJ2-3	-	CASSQRPATDTQYF	TGTGCCAGCAGCCAGCGACCAGCGACAGATACGCAGTATTTT
TRBV2	few	TRBJ2-2	TRBD1	CASNGGQGSTGELFF	TGTGCCAGCAATGGTGGACAGGGGAGCACCGGGGAGCTGTTTTTT
TRBV28	-	TRBJ1-6	-	CASSHGASPLHF	TGTGCCAGCAGTCATGGAGCCTCACCCCTCCACTTT
TRBV9	-	TRBJ1-5	-	CASSGGSLGPQHF	TGTGCCAGCAGCGGAGGGTCCCTTGGGCCCCAGCATTTT
TRBV9	-	TRBJ1-3	-	CASSVEPSNSGNTIYF	TGTGCCAGCAGCGTAGAACCGAGCAACTCTGGAAACACCATATATTTT
TRBV6-5	-	TRBJ2-3	TRBD1	CASSRQGDTDTQYF	TGTGCCAGCAGTCGACAGGGCGACACAGATACGCAGTATTTT
TRBV28	-	TRBJ2-1	TRBD2	CASRPGLAEHNEQFF	TGTGCCAGCAGGCCGGGACTAGCGGAACACAATGAGCAGTTCTTC
TRBV2	-	TRBJ1-2	-	CASSEARIYGYTF	TGTGCCAGCAGTGAAGCGCGAATCTATGGCTACACCTTC
TRBV27	few	TRBJ1-5	-	CASSLYPASALGPNSNQPQHF	TGTGCCAGCAGTCTTTACCCCGCCAGCGCCTTAGGTCCGAATAGCAATCAGCCCCAGCATTTT
TRBV7-9	-	TRBJ2-7	-	CASSLSYEQYF	TGTGCCAGCAGCTTATCGTACGAGCAGTACTTC
TRBV3-1/TRBV3-2	few	TRBJ2-1	TRBD2	CASSQEGLAGALNEQFF	TGTGCCAGCAGCCAAGAAGGGTTAGCGGGGGCCCTAAATGAGCAGTTCTTC
TRBV7-6	-	TRBJ2-1	TRBD1	CASSGPGQAYNEQFF	TGTGCCAGCAGCGGGCCCGGACAGGCCTACAATGAGCAGTTCTTC
TRBV10-1	-	TRBJ2-1	-	CASSEGVYNEQFF	TGCGCCAGCAGTGAAGGGGTATACAATGAGCAGTTCTTC
TRBV19	-	TRBJ2-2	TRBD1	CASSLDRANTGELFF	TGTGCCAGTAGTTTGGACAGGGCGAACACCGGGGAGCTGTTTTTT
TRBV10-3	-	TRBJ1-5	-	CAVSEGAYSNQPQHF	TGTGCCGTTTCGGAGGGCGCTTATAGCAATCAGCCCCAGCATTTT
TRBV6-5	-	TRBJ1-1	TRBD1	CASSGQGRTEAFF	TGTGCCAGCAGCGGACAGGGCAGAACTGAAGCTTTCTTT
TRBV28	-	TRBJ1-1	-	CASSLEAYTNEEAFF	TGTGCCAGCAGTTTGGAGGCCTACACGAACGAAGAAGCTTTCTTT
TRBV28	-	TRBJ1-3	TRBD1	CASSFGQGVGNTIYF	TGTGCCAGCAGTTTCGGACAGGGAGTGGGAAACACCATATATTTT
TRBV19	-	TRBJ1-5	-	CASSGGGGYQPQHF	TGTGCCAGTAGTGGGGGGGGCGGGTATCAGCCCCAGCATTTT
TRBV5-4	-	TRBJ2-5	-	CASSLEAGRREETQYF	TGTGCCAGCAGCCTGGAGGCAGGGAGGAGGGAAGAGACCCAGTACTTC
TRBV30	-	TRBJ1-6	TRBD1	CAWDKGQGNSPLHF	TGTGCCTGGGATAAGGGACAGGGCAATTCACCCCTCCACTTT